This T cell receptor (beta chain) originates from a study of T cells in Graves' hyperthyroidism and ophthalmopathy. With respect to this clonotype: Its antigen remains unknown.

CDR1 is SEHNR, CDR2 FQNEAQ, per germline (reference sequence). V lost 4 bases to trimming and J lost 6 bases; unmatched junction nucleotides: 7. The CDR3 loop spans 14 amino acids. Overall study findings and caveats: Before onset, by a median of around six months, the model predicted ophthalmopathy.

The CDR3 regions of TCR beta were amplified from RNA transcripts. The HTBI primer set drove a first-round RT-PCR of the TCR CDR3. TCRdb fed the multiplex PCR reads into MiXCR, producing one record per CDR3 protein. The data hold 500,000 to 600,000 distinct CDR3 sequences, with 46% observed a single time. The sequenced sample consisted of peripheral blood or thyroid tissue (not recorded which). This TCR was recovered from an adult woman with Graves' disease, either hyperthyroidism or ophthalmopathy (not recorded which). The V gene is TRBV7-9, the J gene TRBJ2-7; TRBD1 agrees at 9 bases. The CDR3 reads CASSSRTGDPEQYF. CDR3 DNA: TGTGCCAGCAGCTCGAGGACAGGGGATCCCGAGCAGTACTTC.